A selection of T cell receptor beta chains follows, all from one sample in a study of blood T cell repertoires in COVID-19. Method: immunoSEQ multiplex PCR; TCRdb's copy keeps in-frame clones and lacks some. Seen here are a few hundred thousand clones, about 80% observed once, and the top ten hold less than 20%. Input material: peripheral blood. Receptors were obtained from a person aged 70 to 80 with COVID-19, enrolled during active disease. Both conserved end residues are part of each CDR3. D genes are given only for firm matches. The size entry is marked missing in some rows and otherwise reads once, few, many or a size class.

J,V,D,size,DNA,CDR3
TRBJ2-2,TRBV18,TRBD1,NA,TGTGCCAGCTCACTCGGGACAGGGGGCGACACCGGGGAGCTGTTTTTT,CASSLGTGGDTGELFF
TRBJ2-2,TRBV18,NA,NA,TGTGCCAGCTCACCTGGGACATCCGGGGCCGGGGAGCTGTTTTTT,CASSPGTSGAGELFF
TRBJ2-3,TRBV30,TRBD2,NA,TGTGCCTGGAAGACTAGCGGGAGGGCCGGGAGGACAGATACGCAGTATTTT,CAWKTSGRAGRTDTQYF
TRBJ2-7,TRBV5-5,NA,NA,TGTGCCAGCAGCTTGGTAGGCCCAGGGGCCTACGAGCAGTACTTC,CASSLVGPGAYEQYF
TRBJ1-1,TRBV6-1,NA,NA,TGTGCCAGCAGTGAAGTATCCTACGGGAAGAACACTGAAGCTTTCTTT,CASSEVSYGKNTEAFF
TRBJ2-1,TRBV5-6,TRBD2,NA,TGTGCCAGCAGCTTGGGTGCGGGGGTGCGTACAATGAGGCAGTTCTTC,CASSLGAGVRTMRQFF
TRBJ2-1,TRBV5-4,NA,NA,TGTGCCAGCAGCTTGGACCCCGGGATCTCCTACAATGAGCAGTTCTTC,CASSLDPGISYNEQFF
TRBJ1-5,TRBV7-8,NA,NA,TGTGCCAGCAGCTTAGCTACTGGTTATCAGCCCCAGCATTTT,CASSLATGYQPQHF
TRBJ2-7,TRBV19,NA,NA,TGTGCCAGTAGTATAGCACTAGTAACCTACGAGCAGTACTTC,CASSIALVTYEQYF
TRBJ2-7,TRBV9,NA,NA,TGTGCCAGCAGCGTGACGGGAGTACCCCACGAGCAGTACTTC,CASSVTGVPHEQYF
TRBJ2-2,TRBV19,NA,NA,TGTGCCAGTAGTATGGGGGCGGGCACCGGGGAGCTGTTTTTT,CASSMGAGTGELFF
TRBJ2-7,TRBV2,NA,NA,TGTGCCAGCAGTCGTAGCGGAGTTTCCTACGAGCAGTACTTC,CASSRSGVSYEQYF
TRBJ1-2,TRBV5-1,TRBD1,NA,TGCGCCAGCAGCTTGGCGGGGACAGTTAACGGCGGCTACACCTTC,CASSLAGTVNGGYTF
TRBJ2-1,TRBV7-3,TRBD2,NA,TGTGCCAGCAGCTTAATGGGCGGGAGGGCTTCCTACAATGAGCAGTTCTTC,CASSLMGGRASYNEQFF
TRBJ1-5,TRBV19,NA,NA,TGTGCCAGTACTTCCCGGGATCAGCCCCAGCATTTT,CASTSRDQPQHF
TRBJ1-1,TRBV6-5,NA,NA,TGTGCCAGCAGTTCGCGGGTGCTCAGCACTGAAGCTTTCTTT,CASSSRVLSTEAFF
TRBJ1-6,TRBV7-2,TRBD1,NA,TGTGCCAGCAGCTTATTCGGACAGGGGTTGAATAGTTCACCCCTCCACTTT,CASSLFGQGLNSSPLHF
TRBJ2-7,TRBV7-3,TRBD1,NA,TGTGCCAGCAGCCAACAGCCTGGACAGGGGTCCTACGAGCAGTACTTC,CASSQQPGQGSYEQYF
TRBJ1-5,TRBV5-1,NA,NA,TGCGCCAGCAGGCGGGACAGCAATCAGCCCCAGCATTTT,CASRRDSNQPQHF
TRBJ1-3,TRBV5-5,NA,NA,TGTGCCAGCAGCTTCGGCTCTGGAAACACCATATATTTT,CASSFGSGNTIYF
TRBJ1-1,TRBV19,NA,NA,TGTGCCAGCGGTGGGCAGGGAATGAACACTGAAGCTTTCTTT,CASGGQGMNTEAFF
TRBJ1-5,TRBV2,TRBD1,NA,TGTGCCAGCAGTCTTACTACGGGACAGGGGGCTTGGAGCAATCAGCCCCAGCATTTT,CASSLTTGQGAWSNQPQHF
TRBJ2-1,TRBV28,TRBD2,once,TGTGCCAGCAGCTCACTAGCGGGAGGGCTCTACAATGAGCAGTTCTTC,CASSSLAGGLYNEQFF
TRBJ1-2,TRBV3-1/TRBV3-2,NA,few,TGTGCCAGCAGCCAAGATTCCTACAGGGCCTCCGGTCTTGGCTACACCTTC,CASSQDSYRASGLGYTF
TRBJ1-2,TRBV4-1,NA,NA,TGCGCCAGCAGCCAACAACGGGGAGCTAACTATGGCTACACCTTC,CASSQQRGANYGYTF
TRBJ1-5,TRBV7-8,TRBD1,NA,TGTGCCACCCGACAGGGGAGCAATCAGCCCCAGCATTTT,CATRQGSNQPQHF
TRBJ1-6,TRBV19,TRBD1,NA,TGTGCCAGTAGTATCGGCGGACAGGGGAGTTCACCCCTCCACTTT,CASSIGGQGSSPLHF
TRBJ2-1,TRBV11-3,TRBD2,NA,TGTGCCAGCAGCCTAGGACTAGCGGGTAAGGGTGAGCAGTTCTTC,CASSLGLAGKGEQFF
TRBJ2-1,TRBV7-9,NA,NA,TGTGCCAGCAGCAGATGGGCGCAGACAGACAATGAGCAGTTCTTC,CASSRWAQTDNEQFF
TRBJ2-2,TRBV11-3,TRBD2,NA,TGTGCCAGCAGCCCGACTAGCGGGGGGGCGGGTACCGGGGAGCTGTTTTTT,CASSPTSGGAGTGELFF
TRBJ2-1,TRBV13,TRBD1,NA,TGTGCCAGCAGCTTAGGGGGACAGGGAATGTCTGTCTCGAATGAGCAGTTCTTC,CASSLGGQGMSVSNEQFF
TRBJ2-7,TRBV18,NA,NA,TGTGCCAGCTCATCAAGTGGCAGGGTGGACGAGCAGTACTTC,CASSSSGRVDEQYF
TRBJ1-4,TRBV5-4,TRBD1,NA,TGTGCCAGCAGCACAGCACTGCCGGTGGGACAGGGGGGAAAACTGTTTTTT,CASSTALPVGQGGKLFF
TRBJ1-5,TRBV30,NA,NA,TGTGCCTGGAGTGTGGGGCGGGAAGATCAGCCCCAGCATTTT,CAWSVGREDQPQHF
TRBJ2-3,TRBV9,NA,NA,TGTGCCAGCAGCGCCCCTATGGTCACAGATACGCAGTATTTT,CASSAPMVTDTQYF
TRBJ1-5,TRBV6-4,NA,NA,TGTGCCAGCAGTGAGACGGGGGTCGGCAATCAGCCCCAGCATTTT,CASSETGVGNQPQHF
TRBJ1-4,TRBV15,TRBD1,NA,TGTGCCACCAGCAGAGGACAGGGGGCTTCTCTCAATGAAAAACTGTTTTTT,CATSRGQGASLNEKLFF
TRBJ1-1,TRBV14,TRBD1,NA,TGTGCCAGCAGCCAACAATACGGGACAGGGTTAGCTTTCTTT,CASSQQYGTGLAFF
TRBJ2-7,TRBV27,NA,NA,TGTGCCAGCAGTTTCGAGCCCCGCCGGACACTTGGCCTCGAGCAGTACTTC,CASSFEPRRTLGLEQYF
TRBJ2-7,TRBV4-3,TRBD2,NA,TGCGCCAGCAGCCAAGATCTAGCGGGGGGGCCCGTCCCCTACGAGCAGTACTTC,CASSQDLAGGPVPYEQYF
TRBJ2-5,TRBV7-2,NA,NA,TGTGCCAGCAGCTTAAGAACCGCGGGGGCGCCAGAGACCCAGTACTTC,CASSLRTAGAPETQYF
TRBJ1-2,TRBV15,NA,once,TGTGCCACCAGCAGAGTCGACAGCTATGGCTACACCTTC,CATSRVDSYGYTF
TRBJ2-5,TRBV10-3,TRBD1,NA,TGTGCCATCAGTTGGGACAGGGGGCGAGAGACCCAGTACTTC,CAISWDRGRETQYF